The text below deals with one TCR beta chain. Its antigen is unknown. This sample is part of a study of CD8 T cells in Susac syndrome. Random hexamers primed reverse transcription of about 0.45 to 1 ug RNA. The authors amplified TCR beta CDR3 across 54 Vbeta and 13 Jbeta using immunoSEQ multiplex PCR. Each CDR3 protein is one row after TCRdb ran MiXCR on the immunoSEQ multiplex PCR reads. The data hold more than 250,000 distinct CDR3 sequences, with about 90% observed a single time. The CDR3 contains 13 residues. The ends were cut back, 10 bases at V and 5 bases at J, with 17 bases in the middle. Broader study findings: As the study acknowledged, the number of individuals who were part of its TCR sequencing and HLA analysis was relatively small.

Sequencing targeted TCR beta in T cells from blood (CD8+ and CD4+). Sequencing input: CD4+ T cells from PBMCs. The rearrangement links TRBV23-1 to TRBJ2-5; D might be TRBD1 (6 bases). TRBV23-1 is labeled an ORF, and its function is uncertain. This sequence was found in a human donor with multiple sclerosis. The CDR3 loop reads CATIYRVGETQYF. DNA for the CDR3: TGCGCCACTATATACAGGGTGGGGGAGACCCAGTACTTC.